The sequence of this T cell receptor beta chain was determined in a study of shared clonotypes between healthy human individuals. The test was conducted at deep level. Several immunoSEQ plates received, in even portions, the genomic DNA of each subset. The authors sequenced unsorted PBMC DNA on ten immunoSEQ deep assay plates. Libraries were prepared by immunoSEQ multiplex PCR; TCRdb keeps only in-frame clonotypes and omits some of them. This table has fewer than 600,000 clones, roughly 79% appearing once. V was clipped by 4 bases and J by 4 bases, with 15 bases between them. This CDR3 has 14 residues. Germline CDR1 reads SGDLS; CDR2 reads YYNGEE. Among the donors, all were Caucasian adults who lived in Nashville, Tennessee.

The sequencing input was PBMCs. This chain joins TRBV9 and TRBJ2-7, with D possibly being TRBD2 (6 bases). The receptor's source is a woman aged 40 to 50 in good health. Some clones in this sample may be carry-over from other donors' samples. CDR3 protein: CASSPWPSVYEQYF. The CDR3 DNA sequence: TGTGCCAGCAGCCCCTGGCCTAGCGTTTACGAGCAGTACTTC.